In this sample, the clone carrying this T cell receptor beta chain turned up many times. These data are taken from a study of T cells in Graves' hyperthyroidism and ophthalmopathy. Template material for amplifying TCR beta CDR3 regions consisted of RNA transcripts. The TCR CDR3 first-round RT-PCR relied on the HTBI primer set. One entry per CDR3 protein, called by TCRdb with MiXCR from the multiplex PCR reads. This sample has 300,000 or so distinct CDR3 sequences, with around 23% found just once. Researchers defined stable Graves' hyperthyroidism as no ophthalmopathy progression within 18 months. Patients were excluded because of uncontrolled infection, other autoimmune disease, pregnancy or lactation. Around 9.8 ml fresh peripheral blood yielded the PBMCs. Sequencing was carried out using blood. This TCR derives from a woman aged 50 to 60 with Graves' hyperthyroidism.

In DNA, the CDR3 is TGCAGTGCTAGAGATGGCGGGATAGTGTATGAGCAGTTCTTC. This encodes CSARDGGIVYEQFF. The chain joins TRBV20-1 to TRBJ2-1, with a tentative D call TRBD2 (6 bases). The germline CDR1 and CDR2 sequences are DFQATT and SNEGSKA (reference sequence). This CDR3 is built from 14 residues. Trimming removed 0 bases from V and 8 bases from J, with 14 bases in between.